The text below deals with one T cell receptor beta chain. Its antigen is as yet unknown. This record belongs to a study of blood T cell dynamics during melanoma immunotherapy. Broader study findings: Clones driving repertoire changes may be melanoma-specific or general immune activation.

The CDR3 is 16 residues long. Trimming took 7 bases from V and 9 from J; bases not matched to a gene: 13. The germline V gene encodes CDR1 MNHEY and CDR2 SMNVEV (reference sequence). Assay: immunoSEQ multiplex PCR; the TCRdb copy retains only in-frame clones and omits some. This table holds 8,500 to 11,000 clones, approximately 86% found once. Time point noted: week 3, after first cycle of checkpoint inhibitor. The sequences come from blood, collected from a patient treated with checkpoint blockade. The chain joins TRBV27 to TRBJ2-1, with TRBD2 identical over 12 bases. This clonotype was sampled from a human donor with melanoma. CDR3: CASTPGRLAGAGEQFF. Written as DNA, the CDR3 is TGTGCCAGCACCCCAGGTCGACTAGCGGGAGCAGGTGAGCAGTTCTTC.